This TCR delta chain was recovered during a study of gamma-delta chains in newborns, infants, children. Background on the study: Microbial exposure reportedly drives polyclonal innate γδ T cell expansion after birth.

TCRdb reran clone calling via CATT on the reads. The sample consists of 3,100 or so delta-chain clones, 2.6% of them appearing once. The CDR3 totals 14 residues. V lost 3 bases to trimming and J lost 2 bases, with 12 bases between them. Germline CDR1 reads GEAIGNYY; CDR2 reads EKD. This clone is labeled medium-sized. The sequencing sample was made of blood. The rearrangement joins TRDV2 to TRDJ1, with D perhaps matching TRDD3 (5 bases). This TCR came from a child who was a newborn, infant or young child, either healthy, febrile or measles-vaccinated (not recorded which). The CDR3 nucleotides are TGTGCCTGTGACTCTTGGGGAGCTACCGATAAACTCATCTTT. Translated: CACDSWGATDKLIF.